Each of the 18 T cell receptor beta chains below was sequenced from the same sample in a study of T cell responses to AZD1222 COVID-19 vaccine. Profiled with immunoSEQ multiplex PCR; TCRdb holds only in-frame clones, not every one. Of 170,000 or so clones in the sample, 85% to 90% are singletons; the top ten hold 11%. The material sequenced was peripheral blood, taken 28 days after the second AZD1222 dose. Every receptor here comes from an adult who received the AZD1222 COVID-19 vaccine.

The rearrangement links TRBV2 to TRBJ2-3, with D unresolved. The CDR3 sequence is 14 residues long. CDR1 is SNHLY and CDR2 is FYNNEI in the germline V gene. Trimming left V 3 bases short and J 2 bases short, with 9 bases between. The CDR3 nucleotides read TGTGCCAGCAGTGACAGGCTCCTCACAGATACGCAGTATTTT. Amino acids: CASSDRLLTDTQYF.

J is TRBJ2-3 and V is TRBV5-4; D is possibly TRBD1 or TRBD2 (6 bases each). This CDR3 contains 16 residues. Germline loops: CDR1 SGHNT, CDR2 YYREEE (reference sequence). Deletions cut 0 bases from V and 0 bases from J, with 11 bases between. The chain's CDR3 is CASSLGGGPSTDTQYF. The CDR3 DNA follows: TGTGCCAGCAGCTTGGGTGGGGGGCCGAGCACAGATACGCAGTATTTT. Combining the CDR3 with reference TRBV5-4 and TRBJ2-3 gives the whole variable domain ETGVTQSPTHLIKTRGQQVTLRCSSQSGHNTVSWYQQALGQGPQFIFQYYREEENGRGNFPPRFSGLQFPNYSSELNVNALELDDSALYLCASSLGGGPSTDTQYFGPGTRLTVL.

About this clone: An end of the junction differs from the germline gene, which may be a read error. The rearrangement uses TRBV6-1 and TRBJ2-5; possible D gene TRBD1, 6 bases. The CDR3 is 13 residues long. Germline V lookup: CDR1 MNHNS, CDR2 SASEGT. The DNA of the CDR3 is TGTGCCAGCACTGAACAGGGCCGCGCGACCCAGTACTTC. It yields the protein CASTEQGRATQYF.

This clone has only one observation. J is TRBJ1-1 and V is TRBV5-1; 7 bases match TRBD1. This CDR3 spans 15 amino acids. V shed 3 bases, J shed 3 bases, and the junction held 8 bases outside the gene matches. CDR1 and CDR2 from the germline V gene are SGHRS and YFSETQ. The CDR3 DNA follows: TGCGCCAGCAGCTACCGGACAGGAGGGGACACTGAAGCTTTCTTT. Translation gives CASSYRTGGDTEAFF.

This clone occurred once. The rearrangement uses TRBV7-9 and TRBJ2-2; 10 nucleotides line up with TRBD1. The CDR3 totals 15 residues. CDR1 is SEHNR and CDR2 is FQNEAQ in the germline V gene (reference sequence). V lost 4 bases, J lost 6 bases, and 5 bases stayed unmatched. CDR3 in DNA: TGTGCCAGCAGCTCCGACAGGGGGCAAGCCGGGGAGCTGTTTTTT. Its translation is CASSSDRGQAGELFF.

The rearrangement joins TRBV10-1 to TRBJ2-7, with 8 bases lining up with TRBD1. The CDR3 is 13 amino acids. Trimming cost V 5 bases and J 5 bases; bases outside gene matches: 5. Germline loops: CDR1 WNHNN, CDR2 SYGVQD (reference sequence). The CDR3 sequence is CASSRQGSHEQYF. The CDR3 region has the DNA TGCGCCAGCAGTAGACAGGGGTCCCACGAGCAGTACTTC.

In this sample, this clone turned up once. V is TRBV9 and J is TRBJ2-2, with D perhaps TRBD2 (7 bases). CDR3 size: 16 residues. Germline values: CDR1 SGDLS, CDR2 YYNGEE. Deletions cut 2 bases from V and 2 bases from J, with 13 bases between. This CDR3 is CASSVGGGQNTGELFF. Here the CDR3 DNA reads TGTGCCAGCAGCGTTGGCGGGGGACAAAACACCGGGGAGCTGTTTTTT.

In its sample, this clone was seen once. J is TRBJ2-3 and V is TRBV9; possibly TRBD1 for D (5 bases). This CDR3 has 16 residues. V shed 10 bases and J shed 3 bases, with 24 bases lying between them. Per germline, CDR1 SGDLS and CDR2 YYNGEE. CDR3 in amino acids: CAGAWGRHWRTDTQYF. The CDR3 bases are TGTGCCGGGGCGTGGGGAAGGCATTGGCGGACAGATACGCAGTATTTT.

J is TRBJ2-2 and V is TRBV4-2; a possible D gene is TRBD2 (5 bases). CDR1 LGHNA and CDR2 YNFKEQ come from the germline V gene. CDR3 size: 15 residues. V was shortened by 1 base and J by 4 bases, with 10 bases between the two germline ends. The CDR3 protein is CASSQVGVSTGELFF. DNA for the CDR3: TGTGCCAGCAGCCAAGTCGGGGTTTCCACCGGGGAGCTGTTTTTT.

The chain employs TRBV3-1 (or the pseudogene TRBV3-2) and TRBJ2-7, with D unclear. The ends were cut back, 2 bases at V and 6 bases at J, with 8 bases in the middle. This CDR3 has 12 residues. Germline V lookup: CDR1 LGHDT, CDR2 YNNKEL (reference sequence). The CDR3 sequence is CASSQIYSEQYF. The CDR3 DNA reads as TGTGCCAGCAGCCAAATATACTCCGAGCAGTACTTC.

This clone was detected only once. This chain connects TRBV2 to TRBJ1-5; D is ambiguous. Trimming pared 4 bases from V and 2 bases from J, leaving 9 bases between. The V gene's germline CDR1 is SNHLY and CDR2 FYNNEI. The CDR3 has 14 amino acids. Written as DNA, the CDR3 is TGTGCCAGCAGTGGCCAACGGGGCAATCAGCCCCAGCATTTT. Protein product: CASSGQRGNQPQHF.

This rearrangement joins TRBV4-1 to TRBJ1-6; D gene uncertain. V lost 0 bases and J 4 bases, leaving 13 bases between the germline ends. Germline V gene sequence: CDR1 MGHRA, CDR2 YSYEKL. This CDR3 region has 17 residues. The CDR3 reads CASSQDLRGAYNSPLHF. DNA of the CDR3: TGCGCCAGCAGCCAAGATCTTCGGGGTGCGTATAATTCACCCCTCCACTTT.

The V gene is TRBV3-1 (or the pseudogene TRBV3-2), the J gene TRBJ1-2; D is ambiguous. Germline V CDR1 and CDR2: LGHDT, YNNKEL (reference sequence). V lost 1 base to trimming and J lost 7 bases, with 7 bases between them. The CDR3 consists of 12 residues. The CDR3 region has the DNA TGTGCCAGCAGCCAAGGCCTTCTTGGCTACACCTTC. Its protein product is CASSQGLLGYTF.

V usage is TRBV16 and J usage is TRBJ1-5; 11 nucleotides match TRBD1. Trimming removed 0 bases from V and 7 bases from J; junction bases left unmatched: 11. Germline V gene lookup returns CDR1 KGHSY and CDR2 FQNENV. The CDR3 has 18 amino acids. In DNA, the CDR3 is TGTGCCAGCAGCCAATCCGGAGTGGACAGGGGGCTAGGACAGCCCCAGCATTTT. Translated, it gives CASSQSGVDRGLGQPQHF.

The V and J genes are TRBV5-1 and TRBJ1-1; D is perhaps TRBD1 (5 bases). Germline V gene sequence: CDR1 SGHRS, CDR2 YFSETQ. Trimming pared 2 bases from V and 5 bases from J, leaving 7 bases between. The CDR3 contains 12 residues. The CDR3 reads CASSFRGTEAFF. Written as DNA, the CDR3 is TGCGCCAGCAGCTTCCGGGGGACTGAAGCTTTCTTT.

J is TRBJ2-7 and V is TRBV10-3, with 11 bases matching TRBD2. The CDR3 loop spans 14 amino acids. Unmatched junction bases numbered 8, after V lost 10 bases and J lost 3 bases. CDR1 and CDR2 (germline): ENHRY, SYGVKD. Here the CDR3 reads CASAILAGDYEQYF. CDR3 nucleotides: TGTGCCAGTGCTATACTAGCGGGGGACTACGAGCAGTACTTC.

The chain recombines TRBV19 with TRBJ2-1; 9 bases agree with TRBD2. This CDR3 region has 14 residues. Per germline, CDR1 LNHDA and CDR2 SQIVND (reference sequence). The V and J ends lost 3 bases and 6 bases, in that order; junction bases with no gene match: 3. The CDR3 protein is CASSIQRGANEQFF. The DNA of the CDR3 is TGTGCCAGTAGTATCCAGCGGGGGGCCAATGAGCAGTTCTTC. The full variable domain, in which reference TRBV19 and TRBJ2-1 provide the parts outside the CDR3, is DGGITQSPKYLFRKEGQNVTLSCEQNLNHDAMYWYRQDPGQGLRLIYYSQIVNDFQKGDIAEGYSVSREKKESFPLTVTSAQKNPTAFYLCASSIQRGANEQFFGPGTRLTVL.

This chain connects TRBV7-2 to TRBJ1-5; D is undetermined. The germline V and J ends were trimmed by 5 bases and 2 bases, with 10 bases remaining between them. CDR1 SGHTA and CDR2 FQGNSA come from the germline V gene. This CDR3 has 14 residues. The CDR3 coding sequence is TGTGCCAGCAGCGCAAGGACGGGCAATCAGCCCCAGCATTTT. As protein: CASSARTGNQPQHF.